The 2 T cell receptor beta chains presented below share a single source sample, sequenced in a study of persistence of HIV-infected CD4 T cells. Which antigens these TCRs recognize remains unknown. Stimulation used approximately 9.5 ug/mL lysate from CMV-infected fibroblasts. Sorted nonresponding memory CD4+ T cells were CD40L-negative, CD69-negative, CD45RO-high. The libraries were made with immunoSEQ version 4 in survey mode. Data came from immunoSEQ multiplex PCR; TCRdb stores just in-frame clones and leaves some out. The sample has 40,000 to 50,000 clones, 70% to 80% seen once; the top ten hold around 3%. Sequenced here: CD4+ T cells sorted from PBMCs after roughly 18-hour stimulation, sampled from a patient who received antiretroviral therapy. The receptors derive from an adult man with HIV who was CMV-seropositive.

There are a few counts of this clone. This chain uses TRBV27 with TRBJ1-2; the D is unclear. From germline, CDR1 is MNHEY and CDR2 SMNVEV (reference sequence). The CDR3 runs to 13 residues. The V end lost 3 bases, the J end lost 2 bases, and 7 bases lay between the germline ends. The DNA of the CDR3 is TGTGCCAGCAGTTTGGAAGGGAACTATGGCTACACCTTC. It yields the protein CASSLEGNYGYTF.

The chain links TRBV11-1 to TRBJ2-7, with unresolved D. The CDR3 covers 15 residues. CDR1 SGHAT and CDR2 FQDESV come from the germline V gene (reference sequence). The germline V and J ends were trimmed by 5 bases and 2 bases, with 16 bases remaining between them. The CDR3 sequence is CASSPRAPLAYEQYF. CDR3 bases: TGTGCCAGCAGCCCCCGGGCGCCCCTTGCCTACGAGCAGTACTTC. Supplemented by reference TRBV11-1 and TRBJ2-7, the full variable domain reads EAEVAQSPRYKITEKSQAVAFWCDPISGHATLYWYRQILGQGPELLVQFQDESVVDDSQLPKDRFSAERLKGVDSTLKIQPAELGDSAMYLCASSPRAPLAYEQYFGPGTRLTVT.